The clone carrying this T cell receptor (beta chain) was detected once. Its specificity is unknown. Whenever a sample was processed, at least 6 million PBMCs were isolated. This sample is part of a study of blood T cells in healthy people across ages. About the research overall: In model experiments, template switching was able to capture about one barcoded beta molecule for every two T cells that were present. Whole-study findings and limits: Compared with aged donors, long-lived donors showed fewer expanded clones, suggesting selection. Diversity estimated from one million T cells was considered an underestimate.

A second about 6 to 12 cycle PCR used barcoded and J-beta primers. Each CDR3 protein is one row after TCRdb ran MiXCR on the 5' RACE reads. The table lists around 800,000 distinct CDR3 sequences, under 45% of them singletons. Germline V CDR1 and CDR2: LGHNA, YSLEER. The CDR3 length is 21 residues. With 1 base removed from V and 2 bases from J, the gap between germline ends came to 26 bases. The chain carries TRBV4-3 and TRBJ1-4, with D possibly matching TRBD1 (6 bases). The material sequenced was blood. This sequence originates from a man aged 60-69 years in good health. This chain's CDR3 is CASSQVYLGTGMTSTNEKLFF. Written as DNA, the CDR3 is TGCGCCAGCAGCCAAGTTTATTTAGGCACAGGGATGACCTCGACTAATGAAAAACTGTTTTTT.